Below are 2 T cell receptor beta chains sequenced from a single sample in a study of blood T cells in healthy people across ages. Then a second PCR, running about 6 to 11 cycles, was carried out with a sample-barcoded 5' primer and a J-beta primer mix. One entry per CDR3 protein results from TCRdb running MiXCR on the 5' RACE reads. The table records hundreds of thousands of distinct CDR3 sequences, 58% of them present only once. Sequencing was performed on blood. The receptors come from a man aged 30 to 45 in good health.

The J gene is TRBJ1-5, the V gene TRBV30; TRBD1 might be the D (6 bases). The CDR3 runs to 12 residues. Trimming removed 2 bases at V and 6 bases at J, with 8 bases between. Germline CDR1 reads GTSNPN; CDR2 reads SVGIG (reference sequence). The CDR3 reads CAWSKGGQPQHF. CDR3 sequence (DNA): TGTGCCTGGAGTAAGGGGGGTCAGCCCCAGCATTTT.

The chain combines TRBV20-1 with TRBJ1-1, with a possible D match to TRBD1 (5 bases). The germline V gene has CDR1 DFQATT and CDR2 SNEGSKA (reference sequence). Trimming stripped 3 bases from V and 5 bases from J, with 10 bases between. The CDR3 is 12 amino acids. The CDR3 region has the DNA TGCAGTGCTAGGGGGCAAGGGACTGAAGCTTTCTTT. It encodes CSARGQGTEAFF.